This is a list of T cell receptor beta chains from one sample in a study of vaccination effects on CD4 cells after COVID-19. The assay was immunoSEQ multiplex PCR, and TCRdb's table has in-frame clones only and misses some. The sample has roughly 60,000 clones, more than 60% seen once. For these receptors, no antigen is known. The material sequenced was CD4+ T cells from PBMCs cultured with SARS-CoV-2 spike peptides, taken before COVID-19 vaccination. All receptors come from a human donor who received a COVID-19 vaccine. Each CDR3 is given with its conserved first and last residue. The order of the fields is V gene, D gene, J gene, clone size, CDR3 DNA, CDR3 protein. D genes are given only for firm matches. The size field is filled for only some rows; it gives once, few, many or a size class.

v_call: TRBV7-9; d_call: .; j_call: TRBJ2-1; clone_size: .; cdr3_nt: TGTGCCAGCAGCTTGGGGGGTGTAGCGGACTCCTACAATGAGCAGTTCTTC; cdr3_aa: CASSLGGVADSYNEQFF
v_call: TRBV11-3; d_call: .; j_call: TRBJ2-6; clone_size: .; cdr3_nt: TGTGCCAGCAGCCATCGCTGGGTCCGCCGAGCAAAGGCTGGGGCCAACGTCCTGACTTTC; cdr3_aa: CASSHRWVRRAKAGANVLTF
v_call: TRBV6-5; d_call: TRBD2; j_call: TRBJ2-1; clone_size: .; cdr3_nt: TGTGCCAGCAGCCCCCTAGCGGGGTCCTCCAATGAGCAGTTCTTC; cdr3_aa: CASSPLAGSSNEQFF
v_call: TRBV5-6; d_call: .; j_call: TRBJ1-2; clone_size: few; cdr3_nt: TGTGCCAGCAGCGCCCGGGGTAACTATGGCTACACCTTC; cdr3_aa: CASSARGNYGYTF
v_call: TRBV10-3; d_call: .; j_call: TRBJ2-1; clone_size: .; cdr3_nt: TGTGCCATCAGTGCGGGGCGGGACGGCGGGGCCAATGAGCAGTTCTTC; cdr3_aa: CAISAGRDGGANEQFF
v_call: TRBV9; d_call: .; j_call: TRBJ2-2; clone_size: .; cdr3_nt: TGTGCCAGCAGCGTAGGAGGGGACGACACCGGGGAGCTGTTTTTT; cdr3_aa: CASSVGGDDTGELFF
v_call: TRBV11-2; d_call: TRBD2; j_call: TRBJ2-1; clone_size: .; cdr3_nt: TGTGCCAGCAGCTTCAGGACTAGCGGGGGGGCCGGGTTCTTC; cdr3_aa: CASSFRTSGGAGFF
v_call: TRBV13; d_call: TRBD2; j_call: TRBJ2-2; clone_size: .; cdr3_nt: TGTGCCAGCAGCCAATTTTCGTGGGGGGGAACTAACACCGGGGAGCTGTTTTTT; cdr3_aa: CASSQFSWGGTNTGELFF
v_call: TRBV2; d_call: .; j_call: TRBJ1-2; clone_size: .; cdr3_nt: TGTGCCAGCAGTGAGGAAGGAGGAAGTAACTATGGCTACACCTTC; cdr3_aa: CASSEEGGSNYGYTF
v_call: TRBV27; d_call: TRBD2; j_call: TRBJ2-1; clone_size: .; cdr3_nt: TGTGCCAGCAGTCCCGCTAGCGGGAGGCTCTACAATGAGCAGTTCTTC; cdr3_aa: CASSPASGRLYNEQFF
v_call: TRBV6-1; d_call: .; j_call: TRBJ2-7; clone_size: .; cdr3_nt: TGTGCCAGCAGTGACCGGGGATCGGGGACGGCCGAGCAGTACTTC; cdr3_aa: CASSDRGSGTAEQYF
v_call: TRBV28; d_call: .; j_call: TRBJ2-3; clone_size: .; cdr3_nt: TGTGCCAGCAGTTTAAATCGGCTAGCGTTGAGCACAGATACGCAGTATTTT; cdr3_aa: CASSLNRLALSTDTQYF
v_call: TRBV19; d_call: .; j_call: TRBJ2-5; clone_size: .; cdr3_nt: TGTGCCAGTAGTGTCCGGGTATTAGAGACCCAGTACTTC; cdr3_aa: CASSVRVLETQYF